The clone carrying this TCR beta chain has only a few counts. Its antigen is unknown. Donors ranged from about 6 to 95 years old and were healthy Caucasians in Russia. V lost 5 bases and J 2 bases, leaving 14 bases between the germline ends. From germline, CDR1 is SGHRS and CDR2 YFSETQ. The CDR3 runs to 14 residues. This record belongs to a study of blood T cells in healthy people across ages. Regarding the study as a whole: Significant beta diversity loss was already apparent by age approximately 36, declining roughly linearly. One million T cells yielded diversity estimates that were considered underestimates.

With a J-beta primer mix and a sample-barcoded 5' primer, a second PCR ran 7 to 11 cycles. TCRdb passed the 5' RACE reads through MiXCR, listing each CDR3 protein once. The sample shows around 1.5 million distinct CDR3 sequences, 30% to 40% of them seen only once. This clonotype was obtained from a woman aged 25-40 years in good health. The sequenced material came from blood. The V gene is TRBV5-1, the J gene TRBJ2-7; tentatively, D is TRBD1 (6 bases). The CDR3 nucleotides are TGCGCCAGCAGATGGGGGCTCGGAACCTACGAGCAGTACTTC. Amino acids: CASRWGLGTYEQYF.